This T cell receptor beta chain was sequenced for a study of tissue T cells after allogeneic stem cell transplantation. General study points: Few T cell clones were shared across patients, but motif clusters showed tissue-specific shared signatures.

Time point described: mouse harvest day 7 after allogeneic transplant. Tail vein injection delivered 10^7 T-cell-depleted bone marrow cells and 10^6 splenic CD5+ T cells. Mice had MHC-mismatched B6 into BALB/c GVHD, sampled day 7 or 14. CDR3 sequences, V/J genes, frequencies and template counts came from survey-depth TCRbeta sequencing. Sequencing was performed with immunoSEQ multiplex PCR; in TCRdb, only in-frame clones are kept and a portion is missing. This sample yields 7,500 to 9,000 clones, of which approximately 47% are seen a single time; 6.5% to 8.5% belongs to the top ten. As concerns this clone: Its antigen is not known. The listed genes are named as in mouse. Read data end 1 residue before the CDR3 end; the end is taken from the germline J gene.

V lost 0 bases and J lost 0, with 14 bases in between. Germline V CDR1 and CDR2: KGHPV, FQNQEV (reference sequence). The CDR3 covers 17 residues. This sequence joins TRBV26 and TRBJ1-1; D may be TRBD1 (6 bases). The clonotype originates from a female BALB/c mouse given C57BL/6 T cells with graft-versus-host disease after an allogeneic hematopoietic cell transplant. Sample: gut tissue. CDR3 protein: CASSLSGPGQANTEVFF. The CDR3 bases that were read are TGTGCCAGCAGTCTGTCGGGGCCGGGACAAGCAAACACAGAAGTCTTC. The full variable domain, its missing parts supplied by reference TRBV26 and TRBJ1-1, is NSKVIQTPRYLVKGQGQKAKMRCIPEKGHPVVFWYQQNKNNEFKFLINFQNQEVLQQIDMTEKRFSAECPSNSPCSLEIQSSEAGDSALYLCASSLSGPGQANTEVFFGKGTRLTVV.